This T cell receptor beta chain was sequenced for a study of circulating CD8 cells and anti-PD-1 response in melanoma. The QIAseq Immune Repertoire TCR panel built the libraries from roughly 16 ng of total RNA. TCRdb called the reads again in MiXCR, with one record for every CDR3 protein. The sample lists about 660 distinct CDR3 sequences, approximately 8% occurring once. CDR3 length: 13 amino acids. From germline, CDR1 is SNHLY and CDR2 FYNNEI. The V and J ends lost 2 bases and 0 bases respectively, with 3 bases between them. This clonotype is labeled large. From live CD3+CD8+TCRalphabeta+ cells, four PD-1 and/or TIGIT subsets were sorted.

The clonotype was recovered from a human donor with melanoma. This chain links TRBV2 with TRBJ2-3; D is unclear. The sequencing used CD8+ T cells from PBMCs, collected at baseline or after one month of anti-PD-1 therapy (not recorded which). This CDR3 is CASSEWSTDTQYF. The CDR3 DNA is TGTGCCAGCAGTGAATGGAGCACAGATACGCAGTATTTT. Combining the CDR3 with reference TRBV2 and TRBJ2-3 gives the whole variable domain EPEVTQTPSHQVTQMGQEVILRCVPISNHLYFYWYRQILGQKVEFLVSFYNNEISEKSEIFDDQFSVERPDGSNFTLKIRSTKLEDSAMYFCASSEWSTDTQYFGPGTRLTVL.